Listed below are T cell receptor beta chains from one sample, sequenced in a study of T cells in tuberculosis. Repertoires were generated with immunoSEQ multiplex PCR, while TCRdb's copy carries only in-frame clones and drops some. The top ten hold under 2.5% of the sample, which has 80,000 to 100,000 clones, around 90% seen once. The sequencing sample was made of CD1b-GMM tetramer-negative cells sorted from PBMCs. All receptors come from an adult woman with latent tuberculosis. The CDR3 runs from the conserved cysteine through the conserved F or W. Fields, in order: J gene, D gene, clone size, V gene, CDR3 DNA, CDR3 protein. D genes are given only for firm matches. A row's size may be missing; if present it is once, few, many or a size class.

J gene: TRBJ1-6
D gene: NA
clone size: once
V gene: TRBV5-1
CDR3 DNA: TGCGCCAGCAGTTACGACAGGTTCAATTCACCCCTCCACTTT
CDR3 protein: CASSYDRFNSPLHF

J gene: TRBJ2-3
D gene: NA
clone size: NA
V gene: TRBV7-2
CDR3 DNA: TGTGCCAGCAGCCTAGCCGGACAGCCCCCCACAGATACGCAGTATTTT
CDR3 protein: CASSLAGQPPTDTQYF

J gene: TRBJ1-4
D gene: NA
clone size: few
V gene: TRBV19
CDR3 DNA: TGTGCCAGTAGCCCTCAGGGGCTTCCAACTAATGAAAAACTGTTTTTT
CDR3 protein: CASSPQGLPTNEKLFF

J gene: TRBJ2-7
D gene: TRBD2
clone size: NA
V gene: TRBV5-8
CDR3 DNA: TGTGCCAGCAGCTCCCCCGGGGGGTCCTACGAGCAGTACTTC
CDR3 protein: CASSSPGGSYEQYF

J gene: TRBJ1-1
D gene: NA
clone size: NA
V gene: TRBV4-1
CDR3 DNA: TGCGCCAGCAGCAGGGAGATGAACACTGAAGCTTTCTTT
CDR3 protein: CASSREMNTEAFF

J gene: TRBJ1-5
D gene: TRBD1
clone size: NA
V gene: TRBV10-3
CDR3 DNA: TGTGCCATCAGTCCGGGACAGATAAATCAGCCCCAGCATTTT
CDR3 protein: CAISPGQINQPQHF

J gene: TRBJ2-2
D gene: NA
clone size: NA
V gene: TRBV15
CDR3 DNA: TGTGCCACCAGCAGAGTCCTAGCTGGTACCGGGGAGCTGTTTTTT
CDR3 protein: CATSRVLAGTGELFF

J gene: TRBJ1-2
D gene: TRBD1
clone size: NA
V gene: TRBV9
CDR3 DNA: TGTGCCAGCAGCACCCGACAGGGAAGAGATGGCTACACCTTC
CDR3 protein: CASSTRQGRDGYTF

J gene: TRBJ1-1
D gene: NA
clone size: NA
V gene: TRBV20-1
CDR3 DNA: TGCAGTGCTAACAGGAACACTGAAGCTTTCTTT
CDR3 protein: CSANRNTEAFF

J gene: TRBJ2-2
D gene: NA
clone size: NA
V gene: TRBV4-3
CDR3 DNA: TGCGCCAGCAGCCAAGCGGCAGGGTTCGGGGAGCTGTTTTTT
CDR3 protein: CASSQAAGFGELFF

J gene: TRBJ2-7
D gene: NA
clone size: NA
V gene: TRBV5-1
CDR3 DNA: TGCGCCAGCAGCTGGGCTGGACTGGAGCCTAGCTCCTACGAGCAGTACTTC
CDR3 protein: CASSWAGLEPSSYEQYF

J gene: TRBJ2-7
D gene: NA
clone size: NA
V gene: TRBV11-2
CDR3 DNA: TGTGCCAGCGTAGGAGGCATGAGGCTATACGAGCAGTACTTC
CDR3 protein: CASVGGMRLYEQYF

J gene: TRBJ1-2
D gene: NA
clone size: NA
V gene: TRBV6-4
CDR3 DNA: TGTGCCAGCAGCGCCGAGGGACACCACAACTATGGCTACACCTTC
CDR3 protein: CASSAEGHHNYGYTF

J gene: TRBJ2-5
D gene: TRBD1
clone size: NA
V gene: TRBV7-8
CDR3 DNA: TGTGCCAGCAGCTCGAGGGGGCGGGAGACCCAGTACTTC
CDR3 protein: CASSSRGRETQYF

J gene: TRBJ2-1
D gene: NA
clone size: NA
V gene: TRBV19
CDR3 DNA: TGTGCCAGTAGTATCTTTCTCCAGGGTGTCTTCTTCTTC
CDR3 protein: CASSIFLQGVFFF

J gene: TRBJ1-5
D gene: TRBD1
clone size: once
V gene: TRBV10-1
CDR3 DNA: TGCGCCAGCAGTGTTGACAGGGTTGTCAATCAGCCCCAGCATTTT
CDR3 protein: CASSVDRVVNQPQHF

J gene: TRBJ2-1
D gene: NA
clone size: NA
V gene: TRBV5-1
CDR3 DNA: TGCGCCAGCAGCTCTGCGGGGCTCTCCTACAATGAGCAGTTCTTC
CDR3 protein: CASSSAGLSYNEQFF

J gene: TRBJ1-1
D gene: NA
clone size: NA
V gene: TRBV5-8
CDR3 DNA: TGTGCCAGCAGCTTCCACATCGTTTGGACAACAGCGAACACTGAAGCTTTCTTT
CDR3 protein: CASSFHIVWTTANTEAFF

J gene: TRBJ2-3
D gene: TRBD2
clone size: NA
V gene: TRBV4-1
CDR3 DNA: TGCGCCAGCAGCCAGAAGCCTAGCGGGGGGGCCATAGATACGCAGTATTTT
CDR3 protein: CASSQKPSGGAIDTQYF

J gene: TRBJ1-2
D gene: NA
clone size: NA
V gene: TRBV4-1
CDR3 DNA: TGCGCCAGCAGCCAAGATCGGTCGCCAGGGCGCTATGGCTACACCTTC
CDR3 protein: CASSQDRSPGRYGYTF

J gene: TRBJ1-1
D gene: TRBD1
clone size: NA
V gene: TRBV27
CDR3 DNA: TGTGCCAGCCAGACCGGGACAGGGGGGGCTTTCTTT
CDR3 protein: CASQTGTGGAFF

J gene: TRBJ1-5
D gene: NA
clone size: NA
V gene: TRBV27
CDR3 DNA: TGTGCCAGCCGAGGCGGGTCTTGGGGCAATCAGCCCCAGCATTTT
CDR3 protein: CASRGGSWGNQPQHF

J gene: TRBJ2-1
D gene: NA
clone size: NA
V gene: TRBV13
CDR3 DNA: TGTGCCAGCAGCTTAGGCCTACCCATCCCCTACAATGAGCAGTTCTTC
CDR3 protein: CASSLGLPIPYNEQFF

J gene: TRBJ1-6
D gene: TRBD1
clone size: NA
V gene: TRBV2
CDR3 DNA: TGTGCCAGCAGTACCAGAGGACAGGGAAATAATTCACCCCTCCACTTT
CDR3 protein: CASSTRGQGNNSPLHF

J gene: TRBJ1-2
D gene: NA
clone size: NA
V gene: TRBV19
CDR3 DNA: TGTGCCAGTACTTCAACATGGGGAGGTTCTGGCTACACCTTC
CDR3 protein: CASTSTWGGSGYTF

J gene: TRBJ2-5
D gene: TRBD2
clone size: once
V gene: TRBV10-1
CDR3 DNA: TGCGCCAGTCCTTCCGCCGGTACTAGCGGGGGACAAGAGACCCAGTACTTC
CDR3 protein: CASPSAGTSGGQETQYF

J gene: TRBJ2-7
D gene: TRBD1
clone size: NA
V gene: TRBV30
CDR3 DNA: TGTGCCTTGCTCCGGGACAGTTCCTACGAGCAGTACTTC
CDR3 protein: CALLRDSSYEQYF

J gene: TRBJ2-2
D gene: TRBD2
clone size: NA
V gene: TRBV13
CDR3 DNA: TGTGCCAGCAGCCCCCGGGTAGCGGGGGCCCGGGCCGGGGAGCTGTTTTTT
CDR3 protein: CASSPRVAGARAGELFF

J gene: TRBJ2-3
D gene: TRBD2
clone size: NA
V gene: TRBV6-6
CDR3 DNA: TGTGCCAGCAGTTATGTTCCTAGCGGGGGAGCAGATACGCAGTATTTT
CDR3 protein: CASSYVPSGGADTQYF

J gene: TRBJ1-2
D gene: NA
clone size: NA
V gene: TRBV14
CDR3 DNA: TGTGCCAGCAGCCAAGAGACAGGACACTATGGCTACACCTTC
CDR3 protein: CASSQETGHYGYTF

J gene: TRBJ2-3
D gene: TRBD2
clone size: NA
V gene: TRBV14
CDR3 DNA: TGTGCCAGCAGCCAAGAGCTAGCGGGTCACACAGATACGCAGTATTTT
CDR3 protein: CASSQELAGHTDTQYF

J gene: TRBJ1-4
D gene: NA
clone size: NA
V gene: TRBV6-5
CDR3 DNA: TGTGCCAGCAGTTACCGGGGCGGGGGGGCTAATGAAAAACTGTTTTTT
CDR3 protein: CASSYRGGGANEKLFF